This T cell receptor (beta chain) derives from a study of T cell responses to AZD1222 COVID-19 vaccine. About this clone itself: As yet, its antigen is unknown.

The CDR3 has 18 amino acids. V lost 4 bases and J 6 bases, leaving 23 bases between the germline ends. Germline CDR1 KGHDR, CDR2 SFDVKD. Overall study findings and caveats: White British donors predominated, females outnumbered males, and clonal diversity was possibly underestimated. Unmutated variant regions reportedly attract nearly half of all spike-specific TCRs.

Measured with immunoSEQ multiplex PCR; TCRdb has only the in-frame clones, and not every one. Of more than 110,000 clones listed, about nine tenths are singletons. The chain combines TRBV24-1 with TRBJ2-2, with D perhaps TRBD1 or TRBD2 (5 bases each). This sequence originates from an adult in good health. Sequences were derived from peripheral blood, sampled on day 0 of AZD1222 vaccination. CDR3 bases: TGTGCCACCAGTGAACGGAGCCTCAGGGACGATAAATCCGGGGAGCTGTTTTTT. It specifies CATSERSLRDDKSGELFF.